This T cell receptor beta chain was observed in a study of blood T cell dynamics during melanoma immunotherapy. Whole-study context: Metastatic melanoma patients received first-line pembrolizumab or nivolumab plus ipilimumab.

Every bulk PBMC sample received the same 350 ng of DNA. Sequencing used immunoSEQ multiplex PCR; TCRdb keeps in-frame clones, though not all of them. The sample records more than 13,000 clones, around 90% being singletons. Time point given: week 3, after first cycle of checkpoint inhibitor. No patient had earlier systemic cancer treatment, concurrent immunosuppressants, or another active cancer. Looked up from germline, CDR1 is SGHRS and CDR2 is YFSETQ. The germline V and J ends were trimmed by 0 bases and 5 bases, with 11 bases remaining between them. This CDR3 comprises 14 residues. Sample: blood, taken from a patient treated with checkpoint blockade. The chain links TRBV5-1 to TRBJ2-5; perhaps TRBD2 as D (6 bases). The sequence was obtained from a human donor with melanoma. CDR3 residues: CASSLERVRETQYF. Here the CDR3 DNA reads TGCGCCAGCAGCTTGGAGCGGGTGCGGGAGACCCAGTACTTC.